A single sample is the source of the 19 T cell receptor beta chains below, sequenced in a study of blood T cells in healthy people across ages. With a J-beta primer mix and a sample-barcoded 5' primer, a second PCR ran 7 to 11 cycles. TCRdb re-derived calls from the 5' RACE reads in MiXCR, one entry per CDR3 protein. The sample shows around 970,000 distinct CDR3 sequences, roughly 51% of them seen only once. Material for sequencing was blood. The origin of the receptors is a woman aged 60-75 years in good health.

The CDR3 region has the DNA TGCAGCGTTGTTGGAATGAACACTGAAGCTTTCTTT. It encodes CSVVGMNTEAFF. V and J are TRBV29-1 and TRBJ1-1, with D unclear. V lost 4 bases and J 0 bases, leaving 6 bases between the germline ends. Germline loops: CDR1 SQVTM, CDR2 ANQGSEA. CDR3 length: 12 residues.

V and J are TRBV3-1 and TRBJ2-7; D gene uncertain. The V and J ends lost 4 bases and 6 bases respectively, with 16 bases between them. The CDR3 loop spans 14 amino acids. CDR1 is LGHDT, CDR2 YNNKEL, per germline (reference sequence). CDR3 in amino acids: CASSRRDLSGEQYF. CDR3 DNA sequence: TGTGCCAGCAGCCGAAGGGATCTCAGTGGCGAGCAGTACTTC.

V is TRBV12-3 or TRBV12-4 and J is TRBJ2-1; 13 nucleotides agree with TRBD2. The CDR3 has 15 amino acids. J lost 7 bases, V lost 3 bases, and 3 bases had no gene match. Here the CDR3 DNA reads TGTGCCAGCAGTTTGGCACTAGCGGGAGGGAATGAGCAGTTCTTC. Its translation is CASSLALAGGNEQFF.

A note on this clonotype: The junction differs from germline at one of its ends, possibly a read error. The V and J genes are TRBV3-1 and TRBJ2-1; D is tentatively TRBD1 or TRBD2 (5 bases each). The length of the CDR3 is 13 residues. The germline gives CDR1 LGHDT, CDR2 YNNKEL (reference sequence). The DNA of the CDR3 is TGTGCCAGCAGCCATGGGGGTTACATTGAGCAGTTCTTC. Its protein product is CASSHGGYIEQFF.

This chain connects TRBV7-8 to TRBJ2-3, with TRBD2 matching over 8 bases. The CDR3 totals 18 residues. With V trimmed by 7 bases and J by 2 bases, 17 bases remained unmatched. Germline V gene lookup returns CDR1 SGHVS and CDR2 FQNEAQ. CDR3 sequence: CASTLQIGRADFTDTQYF. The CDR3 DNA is TGTGCCAGCACCCTTCAGATCGGGAGGGCCGATTTCACAGATACGCAGTATTTT.

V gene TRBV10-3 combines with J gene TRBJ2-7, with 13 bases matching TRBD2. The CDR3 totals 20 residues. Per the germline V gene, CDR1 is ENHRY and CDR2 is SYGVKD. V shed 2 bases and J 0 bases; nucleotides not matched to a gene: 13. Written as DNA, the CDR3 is TGTGCCATCAGTGAGCTTCCCGGGACTAGCGGGAATAAAGACTCCTACGAGCAGTACTTC. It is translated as CAISELPGTSGNKDSYEQYF.

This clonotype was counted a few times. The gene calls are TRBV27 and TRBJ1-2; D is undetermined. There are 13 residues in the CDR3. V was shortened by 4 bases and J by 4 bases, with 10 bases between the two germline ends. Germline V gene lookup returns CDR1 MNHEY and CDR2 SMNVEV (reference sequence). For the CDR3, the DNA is TGTGCCAGCAGTTCTGGACGGATCTATGGCTACACCTTC. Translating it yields CASSSGRIYGYTF.

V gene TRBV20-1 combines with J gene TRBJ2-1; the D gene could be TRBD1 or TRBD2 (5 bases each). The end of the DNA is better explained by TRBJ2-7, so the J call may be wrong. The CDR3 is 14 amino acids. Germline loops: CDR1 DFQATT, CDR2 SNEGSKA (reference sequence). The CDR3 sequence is CSAPGTHSYNEQYF. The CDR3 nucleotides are TGCAGTGCCCCCGGGACCCACTCCTACAATGAGCAGTACTTC.

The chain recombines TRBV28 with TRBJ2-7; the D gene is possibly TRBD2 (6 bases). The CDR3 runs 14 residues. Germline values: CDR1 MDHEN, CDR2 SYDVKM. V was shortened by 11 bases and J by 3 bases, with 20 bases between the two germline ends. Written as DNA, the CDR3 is TGTGCCGGCAACCCCCGGGGAGGTTTCTACGAGCAGTACTTC. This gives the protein CAGNPRGGFYEQYF.

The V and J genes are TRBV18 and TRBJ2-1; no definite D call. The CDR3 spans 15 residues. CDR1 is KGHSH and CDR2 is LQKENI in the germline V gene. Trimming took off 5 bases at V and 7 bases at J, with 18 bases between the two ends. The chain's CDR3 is CASSYESFGRNEQFF. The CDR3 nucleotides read TGTGCCAGCTCATACGAATCGTTCGGTCGGAATGAGCAGTTCTTC.

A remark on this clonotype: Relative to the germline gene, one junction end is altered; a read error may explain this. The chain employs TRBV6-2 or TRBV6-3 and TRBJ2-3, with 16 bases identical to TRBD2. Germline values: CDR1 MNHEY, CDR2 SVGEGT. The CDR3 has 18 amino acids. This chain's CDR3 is CASRGLAGGSRGTDTRYF. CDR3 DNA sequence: TGTGCCAGCAGGGGACTAGCGGGAGGGTCCCGTGGCACAGATACGCGGTATTTT.

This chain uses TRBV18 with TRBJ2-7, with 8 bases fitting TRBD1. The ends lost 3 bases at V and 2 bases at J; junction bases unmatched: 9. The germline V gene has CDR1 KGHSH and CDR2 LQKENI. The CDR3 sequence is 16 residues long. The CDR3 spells CASSPGQGRSPYEQYF. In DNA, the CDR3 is TGTGCCAGCTCACCCGGACAGGGTCGTTCCCCCTACGAGCAGTACTTC.

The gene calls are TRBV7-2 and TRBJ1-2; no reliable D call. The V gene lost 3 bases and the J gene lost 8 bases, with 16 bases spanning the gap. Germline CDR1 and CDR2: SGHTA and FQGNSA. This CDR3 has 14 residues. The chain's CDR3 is CASSFTARSEGYTF. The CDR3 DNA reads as TGTGCCAGCAGCTTTACCGCCAGGTCCGAAGGCTACACCTTC. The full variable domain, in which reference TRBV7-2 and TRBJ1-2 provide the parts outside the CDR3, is GAGVSQSPSNKVTEKGKDVELRCDPISGHTALYWYRQSLGQGLEFLIYFQGNSAPDKSGLPSDRFSAERTGGSVSTLTIQRTQQEDSAVYLCASSFTARSEGYTFGSGTRLTVV.

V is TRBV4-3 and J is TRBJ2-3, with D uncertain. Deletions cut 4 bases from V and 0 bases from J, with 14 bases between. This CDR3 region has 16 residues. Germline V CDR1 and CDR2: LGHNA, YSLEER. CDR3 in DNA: TGCGCCAGCAGCCCAAGAAACTACCCTAGCACAGATACGCAGTATTTT. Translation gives CASSPRNYPSTDTQYF.

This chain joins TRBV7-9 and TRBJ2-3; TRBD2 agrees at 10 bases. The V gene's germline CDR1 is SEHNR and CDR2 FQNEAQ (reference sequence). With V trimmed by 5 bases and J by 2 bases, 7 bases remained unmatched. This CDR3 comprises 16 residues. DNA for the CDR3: TGTGCCAGCAGCCCCTCTCTAGCGGGAGACACAGATACGCAGTATTTT. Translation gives CASSPSLAGDTDTQYF. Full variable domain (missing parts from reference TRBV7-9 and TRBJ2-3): DTGVSQNPRHKITKRGQNVTFRCDPISEHNRLYWYRQTLGQGPEFLTYFQNEAQLEKSRLLSDRFSAERPKGSFSTLEIQRTEQGDSAMYLCASSPSLAGDTDTQYFGPGTRLTVL.

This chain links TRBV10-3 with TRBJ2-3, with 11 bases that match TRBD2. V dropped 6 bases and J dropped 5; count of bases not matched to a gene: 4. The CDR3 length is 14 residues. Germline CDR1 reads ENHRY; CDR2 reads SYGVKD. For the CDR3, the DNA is TGTGCCATCAGACTAGCGGGAGCGGGAGATACGCAGTATTTT. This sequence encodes CAIRLAGAGDTQYF.

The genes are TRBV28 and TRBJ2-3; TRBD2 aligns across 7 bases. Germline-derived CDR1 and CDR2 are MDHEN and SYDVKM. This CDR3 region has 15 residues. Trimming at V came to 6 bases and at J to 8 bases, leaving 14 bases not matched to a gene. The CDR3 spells CASSRPTSYVGTQYF. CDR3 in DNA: TGTGCCAGCAGCCGACCGACTAGCTATGTTGGTACGCAGTATTTT.

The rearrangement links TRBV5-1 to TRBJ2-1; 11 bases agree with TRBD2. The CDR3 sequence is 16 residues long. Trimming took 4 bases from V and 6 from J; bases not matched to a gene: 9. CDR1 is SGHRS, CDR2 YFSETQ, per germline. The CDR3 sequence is CASSTLAGGPRNEQFF. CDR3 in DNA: TGCGCCAGCAGCACATTAGCGGGAGGGCCACGCAATGAGCAGTTCTTC.

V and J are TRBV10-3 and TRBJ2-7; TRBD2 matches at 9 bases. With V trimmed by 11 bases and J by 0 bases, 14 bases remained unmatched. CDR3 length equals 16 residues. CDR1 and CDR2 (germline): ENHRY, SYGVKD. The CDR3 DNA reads TGTGCCGCAGACGACACCTTTAGCGGGAGCTCCTACGAGCAGTACTTC. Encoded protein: CAADDTFSGSSYEQYF.